These T cell receptor beta chains were read from a single sample in a study of T cell repertoires in cytomegalovirus infection. TCRdb itself ran the reads through MiXCR, one entry per CDR3 protein. Among around 310,000 distinct CDR3 sequences listed, 25% to 30% were seen once. These receptors are not linked to any known antigen. Source: cultured PBMCs, taken from culture after CMV antigen stimulation. These receptors all stem from a human donor in good health (CMV status not recorded). Some clones in this sample may be carry-over from other donors' samples. Both conserved end residues are part of each CDR3. Each record gives: clone size, J gene, D gene, V gene, CDR3 protein, CDR3 DNA. D genes are given only for firm matches. Clone size is stated in some rows and not others, as once, few, many or a class when expanded.

few TRBJ1-2 . TRBV20-1 CSAIGAGEIGYTF TGCAGTGCTATCGGTGCAGGGGAGATTGGCTACACCTTC
few TRBJ1-2 . TRBV30 CAWIETALGTF TGTGCCTGGATCGAGACGGCGCTTGGCACCTTC
once TRBJ2-3 . TRBV10-3 CAISPWGDLSTDTQYF TGTGCCATCAGCCCGTGGGGAGACCTTAGCACAGATACGCAGTATTTT
few TRBJ2-7 . TRBV7-6 CASSLVAGTGHEQYF TGTGCCAGCAGCTTAGTGGCGGGCACGGGGCACGAGCAGTACTTC
few TRBJ2-7 . TRBV7-8 CASSLPRRNEQYF TGTGCCAGCAGCTTACCAAGACGGAACGAGCAGTACTTC
. TRBJ2-3 TRBD1 TRBV7-9 CASSRPIGTDTDTQYF TGTGCCAGCAGCCGCCCGATCGGGACAGACACAGATACGCAGTATTTT
. TRBJ2-1 . TRBV11-2 CASSAPGTYGEQFF TGTGCCAGCAGCGCACCCGGGACTTACGGTGAGCAGTTCTTC
. TRBJ2-1 . TRBV28 CASSSWGTLLPDEQFF TGTGCCAGCAGTTCCTGGGGAACCCTACTGCCCGATGAGCAGTTCTTC
. TRBJ2-1 TRBD1 TRBV7-3 CASSSTGGFLNEQFF TGTGCCAGCAGCTCAACAGGGGGCTTTCTCAATGAGCAGTTCTTC
many TRBJ2-7 TRBD2 TRBV7-6 CASSSMGLAGVGEQYF TGTGCCAGCAGCTCCATGGGACTAGCGGGAGTCGGCGAGCAGTACTTC
. TRBJ2-4 TRBD1 TRBV20-1 CSARDGTGGMDIQYF TGCAGTGCTAGAGATGGGACAGGGGGCATGGACATTCAGTACTTC
. TRBJ2-5 TRBD1 TRBV10-3 CAISDRDRGQETQYF TGTGCCATCAGTGACAGGGACAGGGGGCAAGAGACCCAGTACTTC
. TRBJ2-5 TRBD1 TRBV20-1 CSASGGLFIQETQYF TGCAGTGCTTCAGGGGGCCTCTTCATCCAAGAGACCCAGTACTTC
few TRBJ1-1 TRBD1 TRBV12-3/TRBV12-4 CASRLTGGGTEAFF TGTGCCAGCAGACTGACAGGGGGAGGCACTGAAGCTTTCTTT
few TRBJ1-6 . TRBV7-6 CASSQPRGYNSPLHF TGTGCCAGCAGCCAGCCCCGGGGGTATAATTCACCCCTCCACTTT
few TRBJ2-1 TRBD2 TRBV12-3/TRBV12-4 CASSVTRDYSDEQFF TGTGCCAGCAGTGTAACAAGGGACTATTCGGATGAGCAGTTCTTC
. TRBJ2-7 TRBD2 TRBV4-1 CASSHRVAGIYEQYF TGCGCCAGCAGCCACAGGGTAGCGGGGATATACGAGCAGTACTTC
. TRBJ1-1 TRBD1 TRBV7-2 CASSLVFGQGRTEAFF TGTGCCAGCAGCTTAGTTTTCGGACAGGGACGTACTGAAGCTTTCTTT
many TRBJ1-4 . TRBV5-1 CASSFERANEKLFF TGCGCCAGCAGCTTCGAACGAGCGAATGAAAAACTGTTTTTT
few TRBJ2-3 TRBD2 TRBV15 CATRGAGAIDTQYF TGTGCCACCAGAGGCGCGGGAGCTATAGATACGCAGTATTTT
few TRBJ2-7 . TRBV2 CATVGGLWGEQYF TGTGCCACCGTAGGAGGGTTATGGGGCGAGCAGTACTTC
. TRBJ1-1 TRBD1 TRBV7-6 CASSPRQGPEAFF TGTGCCAGCAGCCCTCGACAGGGTCCTGAAGCTTTCTTT
medium-sized TRBJ1-2 . TRBV28 CATGGGGYTF TGTGCCACCGGGGGGGGCGGCTACACCTTC
few TRBJ2-5 TRBD2 TRBV11-2 CASSLDGSGRETQYF TGTGCCAGCAGCTTAGATGGGAGCGGGAGGGAGACCCAGTACTTC
few TRBJ1-1 TRBD1 TRBV5-8 CASSFRGGTGGSEAFF TGTGCCAGCAGCTTTCGCGGCGGGACAGGTGGGTCTGAAGCTTTCTTT
few TRBJ2-7 . TRBV28 CASTPTASYEQYF TGTGCCAGCACTCCGACAGCCTCCTACGAGCAGTACTTC
once TRBJ2-1 . TRBV4-1 CASSPQGTSYNEQFF TGCGCCAGCAGCCCTCAGGGTACCTCCTACAATGAGCAGTTCTTC
. TRBJ1-2 . TRBV27 CASSLGGQSGYTF TGTGCCAGCAGTTTAGGAGGCCAGAGCGGCTACACCTTC
. TRBJ2-5 TRBD2 TRBV5-1 CASSLFSGESETQYF TGCGCCAGCAGCTTGTTTAGCGGGGAGTCGGAGACCCAGTACTTC
. TRBJ2-1 . TRBV7-2 CASSQSANRANEQFF TGTGCCAGCAGCCAAAGCGCAAACAGAGCGAATGAGCAGTTCTTC
many TRBJ2-5 TRBD1 TRBV7-2 CASSSGQVGETQYF TGTGCCAGCAGCTCCGGACAGGTTGGAGAGACCCAGTACTTC
many TRBJ2-3 . TRBV7-2 CASSSSAGSKDTQYF TGTGCCAGCAGCTCTAGCGCGGGCAGCAAAGATACGCAGTATTTT
. TRBJ2-5 TRBD2 TRBV5-6 CASSLTSGETQYF TGTGCCAGCAGCTTGACTAGCGGCGAGACCCAGTACTTC
. TRBJ1-5 . TRBV10-3 CAISERGNQPQHF TGTGCCATCAGTGAGCGGGGAAATCAGCCCCAGCATTTT
. TRBJ2-5 TRBD2 TRBV4-2 CASSQDGASGSRGETQYF TGTGCCAGCAGCCAAGATGGCGCTAGCGGGAGTCGTGGGGAGACCCAGTACTTC
many TRBJ1-1 TRBD1 TRBV10-3 CAISGFGQGDTEAFF TGTGCCATCAGCGGGTTTGGACAGGGAGACACTGAAGCTTTCTTT
. TRBJ2-7 . TRBV29-1 CSVDLGSYEQYF TGCAGCGTTGACCTGGGCTCCTACGAGCAGTACTTC
. TRBJ2-7 . TRBV11-1 CASSRSVKDTSYEQYF TGTGCCAGCAGCCGCTCGGTGAAGGACACCTCCTACGAGCAGTACTTC
. TRBJ1-2 TRBD1 TRBV10-3 CAIIQDRDPSYGYTF TGTGCCATCATCCAAGACAGGGATCCTTCCTATGGCTACACCTTC
. TRBJ2-1 . TRBV12-3/TRBV12-4 CASSLGSEQFF TGTGCCAGCAGTTTAGGCAGTGAGCAGTTCTTC
many TRBJ1-2 TRBD1 TRBV7-2 CASSLGAGGSNYGYTF TGTGCCAGCAGCTTAGGGGCAGGGGGCTCTAACTATGGCTACACCTTC
. TRBJ2-7 TRBD1 TRBV7-8 CASSSGTETYEQYF TGTGCCAGCAGCTCCGGGACAGAGACCTACGAGCAGTACTTC
. TRBJ2-1 TRBD2 TRBV27 CASSPTTSGSVNEQFF TGTGCCAGCAGTCCGACGACTAGCGGGAGTGTAAATGAGCAGTTCTTC
. TRBJ2-7 TRBD1 TRBV12-3/TRBV12-4 CASSLYRGSYEQYF TGTGCCAGCAGTTTATACAGGGGATCCTACGAGCAGTACTTC
few TRBJ1-5 . TRBV4-1 CASSQGTPSHSNQPQHF TGCGCCAGCAGCCAAGGGACCCCAAGCCATAGCAATCAGCCCCAGCATTTT
once TRBJ1-2 . TRBV14 CASSLRVADGYTF TGTGCCAGCAGCCTCAGGGTAGCAGATGGCTACACCTTC
. TRBJ2-3 . TRBV5-1 CASSDLASVGTDTQYF TGCGCCAGCAGCGATCTAGCGTCGGTGGGCACAGATACGCAGTATTTT
few TRBJ2-3 . TRBV5-5 CASRGGLGTDTQYF TGTGCCAGTAGGGGGGGGCTAGGGACAGATACGCAGTATTTT
. TRBJ1-2 TRBD1 TRBV3-1 CASSHNGQGGYTF TGTGCCAGCAGCCATAACGGACAGGGAGGCTACACCTTC
. TRBJ2-2 . TRBV19 CASSEHLTTGELFF TGTGCCAGTAGTGAACACCTAACGACCGGGGAGCTGTTTTTT
many TRBJ2-7 . TRBV7-2 CASSSLGTTSYEQYF TGTGCCAGCAGCTCCCTCGGGACAACCTCCTACGAGCAGTACTTC
few TRBJ2-1 . TRBV7-3 CASSLKAGGGSNEQFF TGTGCCAGCAGCTTAAAGGCAGGGGGGGGGTCGAATGAGCAGTTCTTC
. TRBJ2-7 TRBD1 TRBV6-8 CASSLDRATSYEQYF TGTGCCAGCAGTCTTGACAGGGCCACCTCCTACGAGCAGTACTTC
few TRBJ1-2 TRBD1 TRBV7-9 CASSLADRRHGYTF TGTGCCAGCAGCTTAGCGGACAGGCGGCATGGCTACACCTTC
many TRBJ1-6 TRBD1 TRBV6-5 CASSSPSGTGGASPLHF TGTGCCAGCAGTTCTCCTTCGGGGACAGGGGGCGCCTCACCCCTCCACTTT
. TRBJ1-1 . TRBV19 CASKDDPNTEAFF TGTGCCAGTAAGGACGATCCGAACACTGAAGCTTTCTTT
few TRBJ1-5 . TRBV6-6 CASSYGSGEWNQLQHF TGTGCCAGCAGTTATGGGTCAGGGGAGTGGAATCAGCTCCAGCATTTT
many TRBJ1-1 . TRBV3-1 CASSPPGILNTEAFF TGTGCCAGCAGCCCCCCCGGGATATTGAACACTGAAGCTTTCTTT
. TRBJ1-1 . TRBV2 CASIARVKGRISGNTEAFF TGTGCCAGCATCGCTAGAGTGAAGGGGCGCATTTCCGGGAACACTGAAGCTTTCTTT